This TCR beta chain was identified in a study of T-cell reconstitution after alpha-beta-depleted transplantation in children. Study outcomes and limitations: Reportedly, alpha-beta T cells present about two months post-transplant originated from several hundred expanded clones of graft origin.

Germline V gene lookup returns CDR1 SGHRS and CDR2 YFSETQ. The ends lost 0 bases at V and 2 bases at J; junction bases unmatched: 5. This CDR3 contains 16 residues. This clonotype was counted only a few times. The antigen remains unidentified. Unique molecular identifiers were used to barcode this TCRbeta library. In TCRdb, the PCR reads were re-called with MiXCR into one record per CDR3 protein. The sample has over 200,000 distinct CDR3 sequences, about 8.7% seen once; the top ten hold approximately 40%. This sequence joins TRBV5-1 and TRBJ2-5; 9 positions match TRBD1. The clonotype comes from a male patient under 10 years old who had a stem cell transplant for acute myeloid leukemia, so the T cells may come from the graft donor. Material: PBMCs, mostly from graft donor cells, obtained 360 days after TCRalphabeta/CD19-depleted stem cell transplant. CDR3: CASSLGPGTGQETQYF. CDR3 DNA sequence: TGCGCCAGCAGCTTGGGGCCCGGGACAGGGCAAGAGACCCAGTACTTC.